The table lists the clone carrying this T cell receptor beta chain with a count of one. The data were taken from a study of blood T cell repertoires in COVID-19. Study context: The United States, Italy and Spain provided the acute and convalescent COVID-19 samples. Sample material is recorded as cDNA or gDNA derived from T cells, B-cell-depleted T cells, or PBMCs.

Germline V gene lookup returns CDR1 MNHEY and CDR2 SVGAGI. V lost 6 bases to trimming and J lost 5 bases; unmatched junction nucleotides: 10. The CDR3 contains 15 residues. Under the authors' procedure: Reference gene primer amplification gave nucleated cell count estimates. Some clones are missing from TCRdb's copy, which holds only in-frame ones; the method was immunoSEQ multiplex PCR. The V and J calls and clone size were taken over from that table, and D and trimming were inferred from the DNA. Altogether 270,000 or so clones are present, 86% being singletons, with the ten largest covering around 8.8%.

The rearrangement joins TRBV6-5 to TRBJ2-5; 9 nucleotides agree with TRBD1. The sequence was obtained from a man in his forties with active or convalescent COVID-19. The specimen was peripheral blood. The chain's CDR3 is CASRPGDRVGETQYF. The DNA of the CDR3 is TGTGCCAGCAGGCCCGGGGACAGGGTGGGGGAGACCCAGTACTTC.